This T cell receptor beta chain stems from a study of early T cells in non-severe SARS-CoV-2 infection. Study in general: Whole-blood bulk RNA, unsorted, was sequenced, and chains were unpaired. Study conclusions and caveats: Anti-spike CD8 responses were favored by VDJdb matching, which missed private and CD4 specificities.

The CDR3 covers 14 residues. Germline CDR1 SQVTM, CDR2 ANQGSEA. V was trimmed by 0 bases and J by 5 bases, leaving 13 bases between them. Researchers tagged individual cDNA molecules with unique molecular identifiers. TCRdb redid the calling of the 5' RACE reads with MiXCR, one entry per CDR3 protein. This sample has tens of thousands of distinct CDR3 sequences, with roughly an eighth found just once. As concerns this clonotype: The antigen is not known.

The source of this sequence is an adult who was a healthcare worker with PCR-confirmed SARS-CoV-2 infection or an uninfected control (not recorded which). This chain connects TRBV29-1 to TRBJ1-1; D may be TRBD1 (6 bases). Sequenced sample: whole blood. CDR3: CSVEDRGLGTEAFF. The CDR3 DNA reads as TGCAGCGTTGAAGATCGGGGGCTCGGGACTGAAGCTTTCTTT.